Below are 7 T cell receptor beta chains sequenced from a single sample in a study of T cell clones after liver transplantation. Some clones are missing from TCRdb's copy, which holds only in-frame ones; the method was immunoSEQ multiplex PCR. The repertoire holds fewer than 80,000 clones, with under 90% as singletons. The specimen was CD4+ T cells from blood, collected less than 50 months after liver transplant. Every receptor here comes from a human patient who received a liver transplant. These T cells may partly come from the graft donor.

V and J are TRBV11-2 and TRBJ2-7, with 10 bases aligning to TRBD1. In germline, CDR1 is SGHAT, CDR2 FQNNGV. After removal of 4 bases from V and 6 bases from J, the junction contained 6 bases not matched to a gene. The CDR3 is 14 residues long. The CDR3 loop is CASSSRDRGGEQYF. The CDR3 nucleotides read TGTGCCAGCAGCTCCCGGGACAGGGGCGGCGAGCAGTACTTC.

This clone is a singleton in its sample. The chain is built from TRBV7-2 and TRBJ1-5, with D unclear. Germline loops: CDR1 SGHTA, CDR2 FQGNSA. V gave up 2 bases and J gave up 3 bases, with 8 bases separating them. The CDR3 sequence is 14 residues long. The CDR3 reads CASSLMAVNQPQHF. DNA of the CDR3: TGTGCCAGCAGCTTAATGGCAGTCAATCAGCCCCAGCATTTT. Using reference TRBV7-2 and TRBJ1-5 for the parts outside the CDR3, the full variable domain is GAGVSQSPSNKVTEKGKDVELRCDPISGHTALYWYRQSLGQGLEFLIYFQGNSAPDKSGLPSDRFSAERTGGSVSTLTIQRTQQEDSAVYLCASSLMAVNQPQHFGDGTRLSIL.

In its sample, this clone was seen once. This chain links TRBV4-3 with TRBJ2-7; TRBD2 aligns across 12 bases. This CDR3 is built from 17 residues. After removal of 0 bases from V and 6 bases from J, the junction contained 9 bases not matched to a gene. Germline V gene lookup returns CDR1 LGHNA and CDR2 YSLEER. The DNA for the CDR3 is TGCGCCAGCAGCCAAGATAAGACTAGCGGGGGAGACGCCGAGCAGTACTTC. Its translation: CASSQDKTSGGDAEQYF.

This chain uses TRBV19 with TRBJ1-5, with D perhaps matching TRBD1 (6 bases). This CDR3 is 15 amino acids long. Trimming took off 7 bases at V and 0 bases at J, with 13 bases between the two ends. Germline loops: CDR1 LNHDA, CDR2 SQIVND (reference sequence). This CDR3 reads CASNPDSHSNQPQHF. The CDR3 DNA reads TGTGCCAGTAATCCGGACAGCCATAGCAATCAGCCCCAGCATTTT. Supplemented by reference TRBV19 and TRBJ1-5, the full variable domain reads DGGITQSPKYLFRKEGQNVTLSCEQNLNHDAMYWYRQDPGQGLRLIYYSQIVNDFQKGDIAEGYSVSREKKESFPLTVTSAQKNPTAFYLCASNPDSHSNQPQHFGDGTRLSIL.

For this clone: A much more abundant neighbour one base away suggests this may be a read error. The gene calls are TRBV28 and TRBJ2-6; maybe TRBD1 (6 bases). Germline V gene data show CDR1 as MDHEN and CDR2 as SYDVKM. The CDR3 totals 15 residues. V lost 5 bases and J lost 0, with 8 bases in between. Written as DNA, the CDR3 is TGTGCCAGCAGTCCGGGACACTCTGGGGCCAACGTCCTGACTTTC. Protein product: CASSPGHSGANVLTF.

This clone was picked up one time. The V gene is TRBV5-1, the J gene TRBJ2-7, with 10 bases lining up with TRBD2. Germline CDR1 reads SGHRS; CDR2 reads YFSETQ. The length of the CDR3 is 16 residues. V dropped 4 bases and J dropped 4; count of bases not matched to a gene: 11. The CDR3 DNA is TGCGCCAGCAGCCCCCTCTCTAGCGGGGGAACATACGAGCAGTACTTC. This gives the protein CASSPLSSGGTYEQYF.

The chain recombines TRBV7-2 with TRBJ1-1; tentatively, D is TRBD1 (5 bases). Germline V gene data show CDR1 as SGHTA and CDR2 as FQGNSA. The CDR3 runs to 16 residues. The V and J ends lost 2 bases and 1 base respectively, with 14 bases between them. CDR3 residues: CASSLLPGRANTEAFF. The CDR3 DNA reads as TGTGCCAGCAGCTTACTCCCAGGCAGGGCGAACACTGAAGCTTTCTTT.